This TCR beta chain was profiled in a study of identical twins. This CDR3 has 13 amino acids. Trimming took 5 bases from V and 8 from J; bases not matched to a gene: 5. From germline, CDR1 is SEHNR and CDR2 FQNEAQ (reference sequence). Each CDR3 protein is one row after TCRdb ran MiXCR on the 5' RACE reads. The sample holds around 230,000 distinct CDR3 sequences, over 5.5% seen once. These data also formed part of another study, on T cells expressing NK-cell markers.

The sequenced sample was CD8+ T cells sorted from blood. The TCR comes from a young woman in good health. This chain joins TRBV7-9 and TRBJ2-1, with TRBD2 matching 8 bases. The CDR3, as DNA: TGTGCCAGCAGCCGACGGGGGGGTGATGAGCAGTTCTTC. It codes for CASSRRGGDEQFF.